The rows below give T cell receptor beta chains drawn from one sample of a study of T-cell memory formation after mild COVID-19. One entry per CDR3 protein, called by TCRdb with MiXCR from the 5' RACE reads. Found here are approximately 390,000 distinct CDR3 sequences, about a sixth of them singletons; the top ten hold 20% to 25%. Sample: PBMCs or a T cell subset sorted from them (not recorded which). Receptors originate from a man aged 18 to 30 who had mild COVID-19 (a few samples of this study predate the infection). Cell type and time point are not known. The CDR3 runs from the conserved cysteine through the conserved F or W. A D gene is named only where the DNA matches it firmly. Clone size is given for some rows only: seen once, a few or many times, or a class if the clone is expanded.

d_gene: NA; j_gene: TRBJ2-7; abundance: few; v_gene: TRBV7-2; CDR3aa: CASSQWHTGGGEQYF; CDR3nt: TGTGCCAGCAGCCAGTGGCACACAGGGGGGGGAGAGCAGTACTTC
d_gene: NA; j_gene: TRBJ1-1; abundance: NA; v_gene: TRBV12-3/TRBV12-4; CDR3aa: CASSSGRLNTEAFF; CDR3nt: TGTGCCAGCAGTTCCGGACGGTTGAACACTGAAGCTTTCTTT
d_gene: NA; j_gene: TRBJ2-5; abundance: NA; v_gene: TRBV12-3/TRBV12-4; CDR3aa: CASSPDSGLVDF; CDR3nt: TGTGCCAGCAGTCCCGACTCCGGGTTGGTGGACTTC
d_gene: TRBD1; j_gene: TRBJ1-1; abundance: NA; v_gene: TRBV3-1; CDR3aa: CASSQGKGQGAGWVFF; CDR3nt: TGTGCCAGCAGCCAAGGAAAAGGGCAGGGGGCCGGATGGGTTTTCTTT
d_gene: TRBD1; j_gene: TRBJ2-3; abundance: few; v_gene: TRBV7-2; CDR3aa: CASSLGGGLDTQYF; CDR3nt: TGTGCCAGCAGCTTAGGAGGGGGCTTAGATACGCAGTATTTT
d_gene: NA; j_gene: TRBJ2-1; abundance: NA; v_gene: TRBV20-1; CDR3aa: CSGFLGRGANEQFF; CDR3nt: TGCAGTGGATTTCTTGGGCGGGGTGCTAATGAGCAGTTCTTC
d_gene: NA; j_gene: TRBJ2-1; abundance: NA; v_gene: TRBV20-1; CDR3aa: CSARDKLAGQINEQFF; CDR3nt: TGCAGTGCTAGAGATAAGTTGGCGGGACAGATCAATGAGCAGTTCTTC
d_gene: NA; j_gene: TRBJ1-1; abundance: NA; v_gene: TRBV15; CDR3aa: CATSREGGVNTEAFF; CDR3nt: TGTGCCACCAGCAGAGAGGGAGGGGTGAACACTGAAGCTTTCTTT
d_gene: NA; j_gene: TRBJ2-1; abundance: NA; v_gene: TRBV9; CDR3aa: CASSPASGLQFF; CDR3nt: TGTGCCAGCAGCCCAGCTTCGGGACTTCAGTTCTTC
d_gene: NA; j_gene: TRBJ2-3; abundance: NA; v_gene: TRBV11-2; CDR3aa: CASSLAGPNTQYF; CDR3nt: TGTGCCAGCAGCTTAGCGGGACCTAATACGCAGTATTTT
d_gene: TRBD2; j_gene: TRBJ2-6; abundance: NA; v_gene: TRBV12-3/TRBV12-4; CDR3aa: CASSSWPSGSSGANVLTF; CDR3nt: TGTGCCAGCAGTTCATGGCCTAGCGGAAGCTCTGGGGCCAACGTCCTGACTTTC
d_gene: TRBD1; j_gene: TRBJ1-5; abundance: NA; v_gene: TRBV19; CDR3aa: CASTPPRDRPNQPQHF; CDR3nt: TGTGCCAGTACTCCTCCCCGGGACAGGCCCAATCAGCCCCAGCATTTT
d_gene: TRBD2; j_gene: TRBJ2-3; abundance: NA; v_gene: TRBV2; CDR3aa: CASGESSGVTDTQYF; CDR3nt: TGTGCCAGCGGTGAATCTAGCGGGGTCACAGATACGCAGTATTTT
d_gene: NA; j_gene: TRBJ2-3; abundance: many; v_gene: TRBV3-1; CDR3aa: CASSPFSGYTQYF; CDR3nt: TGTGCCAGCAGCCCCTTCTCTGGGTATACGCAGTATTTT
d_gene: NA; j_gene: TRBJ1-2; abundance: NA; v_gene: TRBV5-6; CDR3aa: CASSLRPGNYGYTF; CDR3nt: TGTGCCAGCAGCTTGAGGCCCGGGAACTATGGCTACACCTTC
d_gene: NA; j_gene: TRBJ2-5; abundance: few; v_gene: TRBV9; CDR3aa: CASSVVGGGEETQYF; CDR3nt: TGTGCCAGCAGCGTAGTCGGGGGCGGGGAAGAGACCCAGTACTTC
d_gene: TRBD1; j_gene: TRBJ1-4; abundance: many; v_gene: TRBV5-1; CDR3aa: CASSLRFGQGEEKLFF; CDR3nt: TGCGCCAGCAGCCTTCGTTTCGGACAGGGTGAAGAAAAACTGTTTTTT
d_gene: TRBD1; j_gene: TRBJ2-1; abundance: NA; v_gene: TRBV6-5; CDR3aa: CASTQGRGGEQFF; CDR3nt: TGTGCCAGCACACAGGGGAGAGGGGGTGAGCAGTTCTTC
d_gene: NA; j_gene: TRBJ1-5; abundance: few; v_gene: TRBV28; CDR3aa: CASSPDFNQPQHF; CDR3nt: TGTGCCAGCAGTCCTGATTTCAATCAGCCCCAGCATTTT
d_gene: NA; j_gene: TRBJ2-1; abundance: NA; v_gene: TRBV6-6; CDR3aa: CASSDRGGREQFF; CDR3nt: TGTGCCAGCAGTGACCGCGGAGGCCGGGAGCAGTTCTTC
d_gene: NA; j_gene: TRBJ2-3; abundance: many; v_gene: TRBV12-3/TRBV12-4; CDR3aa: CASSLHRRPTQYF; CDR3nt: TGTGCCAGCAGTCTCCACCGCCGGCCTACGCAGTATTTT
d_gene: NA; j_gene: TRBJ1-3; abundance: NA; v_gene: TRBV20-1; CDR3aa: CSAVQGGAGNTIYF; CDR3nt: TGCAGTGCCGTACAGGGAGGAGCTGGAAACACCATATATTTT
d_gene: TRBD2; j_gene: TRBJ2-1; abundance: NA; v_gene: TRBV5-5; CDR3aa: CASSLPAGVNEQFF; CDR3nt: TGTGCCAGCAGCTTACCAGCGGGGGTCAATGAGCAGTTCTTC
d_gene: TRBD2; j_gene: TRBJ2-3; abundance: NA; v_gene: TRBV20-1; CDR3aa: CSAKWAGGLADTQYF; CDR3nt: TGCAGTGCGAAGTGGGCGGGGGGATTAGCAGATACGCAGTATTTT
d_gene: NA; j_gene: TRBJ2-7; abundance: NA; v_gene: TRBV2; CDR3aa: CASSIGHGYEQYF; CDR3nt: TGTGCCAGCAGTATTGGACACGGCTACGAGCAGTACTTC
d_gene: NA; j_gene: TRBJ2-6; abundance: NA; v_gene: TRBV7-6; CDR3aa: CASSFTSSGANVLTF; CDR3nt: TGTGCCAGCAGCTTTACCAGCTCTGGGGCCAACGTCCTGACTTTC
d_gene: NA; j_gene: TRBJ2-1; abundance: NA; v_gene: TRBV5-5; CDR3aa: CASSLAGVNNEQFF; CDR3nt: TGTGCCAGCAGCTTGGCCGGGGTCAACAATGAGCAGTTCTTC
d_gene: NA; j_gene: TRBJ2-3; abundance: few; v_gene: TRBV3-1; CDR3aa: CASSAPRGMSDTQYF; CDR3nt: TGTGCCAGCAGCGCTCCCCGAGGGATGTCAGATACGCAGTATTTT
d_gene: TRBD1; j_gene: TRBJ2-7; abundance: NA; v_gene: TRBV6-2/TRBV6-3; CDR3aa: CASRTGVSYEQYF; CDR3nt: TGTGCCAGCAGAACAGGGGTCTCCTACGAGCAGTACTTC
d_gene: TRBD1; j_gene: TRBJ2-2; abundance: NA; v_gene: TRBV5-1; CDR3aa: CASSLSGGRPNTGELFF; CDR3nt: TGCGCCAGCAGCTTGTCAGGGGGAAGACCGAACACCGGGGAGCTGTTTTTT
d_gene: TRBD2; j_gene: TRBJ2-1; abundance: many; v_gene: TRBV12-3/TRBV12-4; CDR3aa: CASSFRLAGGHSYNEQFF; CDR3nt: TGTGCCAGCAGTTTTAGGCTAGCGGGGGGTCACTCCTACAATGAGCAGTTCTTC
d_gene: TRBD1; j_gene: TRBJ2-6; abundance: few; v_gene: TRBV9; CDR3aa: CASSSRTGNSGANVLTF; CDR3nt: TGTGCCAGCAGCTCCCGGACAGGGAACTCTGGGGCCAACGTCCTGACTTTC
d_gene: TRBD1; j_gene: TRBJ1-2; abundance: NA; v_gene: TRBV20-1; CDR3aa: CSASVGTALYGYTF; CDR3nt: TGCAGTGCTAGTGTCGGGACAGCACTTTATGGCTACACCTTC
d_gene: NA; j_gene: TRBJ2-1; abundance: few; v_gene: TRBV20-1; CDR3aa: CSARYAALSYNEQFF; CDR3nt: TGCAGTGCTAGATATGCGGCCCTCTCCTACAATGAGCAGTTCTTC
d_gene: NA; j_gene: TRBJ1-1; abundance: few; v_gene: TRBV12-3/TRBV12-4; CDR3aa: CASSSTGLNTEAFF; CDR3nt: TGTGCCAGCAGTTCGACAGGACTGAACACTGAAGCTTTCTTT
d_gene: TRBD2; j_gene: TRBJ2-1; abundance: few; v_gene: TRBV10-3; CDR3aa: CAINPTSGYEQFF; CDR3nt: TGTGCCATCAACCCGACTAGCGGGTATGAGCAGTTCTTC
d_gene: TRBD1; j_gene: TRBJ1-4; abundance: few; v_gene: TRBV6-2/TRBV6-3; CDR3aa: CASSSQGDEKLFF; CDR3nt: TGTGCCAGCAGTTCTCAGGGGGATGAAAAACTGTTTTTT
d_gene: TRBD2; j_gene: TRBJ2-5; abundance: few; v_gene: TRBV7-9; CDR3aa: CASSYPGGLAGETQYF; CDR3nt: TGTGCCAGCAGCTACCCTGGGGGACTAGCAGGGGAGACCCAGTACTTC
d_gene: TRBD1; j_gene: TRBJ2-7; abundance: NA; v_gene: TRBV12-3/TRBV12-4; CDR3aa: CASSFDRGREQYF; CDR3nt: TGTGCCAGCAGCTTCGACAGGGGACGCGAGCAGTACTTC
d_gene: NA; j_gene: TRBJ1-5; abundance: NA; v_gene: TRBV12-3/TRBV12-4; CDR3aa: CASASQDGPFSNQPQHF; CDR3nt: TGTGCCAGCGCGTCCCAGGACGGTCCTTTTAGCAATCAGCCCCAGCATTTT